The 4 T cell receptor beta chains below were found in one sample sequenced in a study of long-term antiretroviral therapy in people with HIV. They ran version v3.0 of the immunoSEQ assay at survey level. TCRdb's copy holds only in-frame clones and misses some; the assay was immunoSEQ multiplex PCR. The sample holds 26,000 or so clones; approximately 82% are singletons and the top ten take roughly 5.5%. This specimen consisted of unsorted PBMCs, obtained 3 years after starting antiretroviral therapy. The origin of the receptors is a man younger than 35 with HIV.

This clone was recorded only once. The chain has TRBV6-5 and TRBJ1-2, with TRBD1 matching over 8 bases. From germline, CDR1 is MNHEY and CDR2 SVGAGI. The CDR3 is 16 residues long. V lost 0 bases to trimming and J lost 3 bases; unmatched junction nucleotides: 6. The CDR3 loop reads CASSYSTGAVHYGYTF. The CDR3 region has the DNA TGTGCCAGCAGTTACTCGACAGGGGCAGTCCACTATGGCTACACCTTC.

The gene calls are TRBV4-2 and TRBJ1-4; D remains ambiguous. From germline, CDR1 is LGHNA and CDR2 YNFKEQ. CDR3 length: 14 residues. The V and J ends lost 1 base and 3 bases respectively, with 6 bases between them. For the CDR3, the DNA is TGTGCCAGCAGCCAAGGAGTACCTAATGAAAAACTGTTTTTT. As protein: CASSQGVPNEKLFF.

The V call is TRBV2, the J call TRBJ2-2; a weak D match, TRBD1 (7 bases). The CDR3 contains 15 residues. V was shortened by 4 bases and J by 4 bases, with 13 bases between the two germline ends. CDR1 is SNHLY, CDR2 FYNNEI, per germline. The CDR3 DNA is TGTGCCAGCAGTGCGGGGCAGGGGGGCACCGGGGAGCTGTTTTTT. This encodes CASSAGQGGTGELFF.

This rearrangement joins TRBV2 to TRBJ2-4, with D possibly matching TRBD2 (5 bases). CDR3 length: 14 amino acids. Deletions cut 1 base from V and 1 base from J, with 5 bases between. The germline gives CDR1 SNHLY, CDR2 FYNNEI. CDR3 in amino acids: CASSEGGAKNIQYF. The CDR3 bases are TGTGCCAGCAGTGAAGGCGGGGCCAAAAACATTCAGTACTTC.